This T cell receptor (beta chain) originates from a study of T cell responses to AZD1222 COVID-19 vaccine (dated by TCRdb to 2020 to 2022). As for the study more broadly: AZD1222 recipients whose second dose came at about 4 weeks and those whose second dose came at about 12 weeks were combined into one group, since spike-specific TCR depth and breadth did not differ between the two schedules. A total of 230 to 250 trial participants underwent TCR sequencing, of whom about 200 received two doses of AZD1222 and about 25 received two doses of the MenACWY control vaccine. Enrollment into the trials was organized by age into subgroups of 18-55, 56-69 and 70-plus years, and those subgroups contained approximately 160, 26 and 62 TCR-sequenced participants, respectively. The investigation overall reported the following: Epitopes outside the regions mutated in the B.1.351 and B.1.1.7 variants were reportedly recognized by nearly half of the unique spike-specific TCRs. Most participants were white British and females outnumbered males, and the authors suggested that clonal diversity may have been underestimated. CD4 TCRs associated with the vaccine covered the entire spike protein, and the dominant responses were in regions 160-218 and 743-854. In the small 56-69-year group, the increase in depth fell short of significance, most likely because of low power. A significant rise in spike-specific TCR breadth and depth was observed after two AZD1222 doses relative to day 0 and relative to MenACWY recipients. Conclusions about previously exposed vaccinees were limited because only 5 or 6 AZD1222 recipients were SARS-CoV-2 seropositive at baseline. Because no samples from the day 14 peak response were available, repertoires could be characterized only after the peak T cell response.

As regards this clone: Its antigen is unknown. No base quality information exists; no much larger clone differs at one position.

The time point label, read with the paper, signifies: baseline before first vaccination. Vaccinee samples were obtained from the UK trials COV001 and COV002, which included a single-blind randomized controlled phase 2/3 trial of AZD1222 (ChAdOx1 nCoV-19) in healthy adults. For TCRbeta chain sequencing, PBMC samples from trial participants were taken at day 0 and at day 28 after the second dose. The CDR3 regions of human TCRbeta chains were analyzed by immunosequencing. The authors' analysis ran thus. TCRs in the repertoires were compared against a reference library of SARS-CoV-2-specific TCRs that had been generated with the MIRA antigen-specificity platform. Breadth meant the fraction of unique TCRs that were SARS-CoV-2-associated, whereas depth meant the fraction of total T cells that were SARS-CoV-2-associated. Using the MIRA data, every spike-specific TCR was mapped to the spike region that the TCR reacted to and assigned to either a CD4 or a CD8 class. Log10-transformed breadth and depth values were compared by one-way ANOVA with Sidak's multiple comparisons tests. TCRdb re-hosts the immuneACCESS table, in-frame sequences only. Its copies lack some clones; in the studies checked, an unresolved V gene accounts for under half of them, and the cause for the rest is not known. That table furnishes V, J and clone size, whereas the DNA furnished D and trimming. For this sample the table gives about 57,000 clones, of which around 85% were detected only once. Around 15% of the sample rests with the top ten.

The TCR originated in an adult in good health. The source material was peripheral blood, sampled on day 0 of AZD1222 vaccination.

CDR3 loop: CASRTPYRKGSNEKLFF. The DNA sequence is as follows: TGTGCCAGTAGGACCCCATACAGGAAGGGGAGTAATGAAAAACTGTTTTTT. Recombination joined TRBV19 with TRBJ1-4, and the D gene may be TRBD1, 5 bases matching. V and J are truncated by 6 bases and 4 bases respectively, leaving an intervening sequence of 21 bases. Based on the germline V gene (reference sequence), the CDR1 and CDR2 sequences are LNHDA and SQIVND. The CDR3 has 17 amino acids, counting the end cysteine and phenylalanine. CDR3 DNA is the only sequence kept; it has 51 bases, read in frame from the first base.